This T cell receptor (beta chain) was documented in a study of shared clonotypes between healthy human individuals. On the study more broadly: Used for every donor were three CD4 naive, three CD4 memory, two CD8 naive and one CD8 memory plate.

Clones were sequenced by immunoSEQ multiplex PCR, and TCRdb holds only the in-frame ones, with some missing. The sample has over a million clones; more than 95% are singletons. The CDR3 runs to 15 residues. Germline assignment: CDR1 SGHRS and CDR2 YFSETQ. V lost 0 bases and J lost 4, with 11 bases in between. This clone has a single count. This chain uses TRBV5-1 with TRBJ1-5; D is possibly TRBD1 (6 bases). Specimen: naive CD4+ T cells sorted from blood. Subset given: CD45RA+ positively selected. This sequence originates from a man aged 30 to 39 in good health. The CDR3 spells CASSLAPGANQPQHF. CDR3 in DNA: TGCGCCAGCAGCTTGGCCCCGGGGGCGAATCAGCCCCAGCATTTT.